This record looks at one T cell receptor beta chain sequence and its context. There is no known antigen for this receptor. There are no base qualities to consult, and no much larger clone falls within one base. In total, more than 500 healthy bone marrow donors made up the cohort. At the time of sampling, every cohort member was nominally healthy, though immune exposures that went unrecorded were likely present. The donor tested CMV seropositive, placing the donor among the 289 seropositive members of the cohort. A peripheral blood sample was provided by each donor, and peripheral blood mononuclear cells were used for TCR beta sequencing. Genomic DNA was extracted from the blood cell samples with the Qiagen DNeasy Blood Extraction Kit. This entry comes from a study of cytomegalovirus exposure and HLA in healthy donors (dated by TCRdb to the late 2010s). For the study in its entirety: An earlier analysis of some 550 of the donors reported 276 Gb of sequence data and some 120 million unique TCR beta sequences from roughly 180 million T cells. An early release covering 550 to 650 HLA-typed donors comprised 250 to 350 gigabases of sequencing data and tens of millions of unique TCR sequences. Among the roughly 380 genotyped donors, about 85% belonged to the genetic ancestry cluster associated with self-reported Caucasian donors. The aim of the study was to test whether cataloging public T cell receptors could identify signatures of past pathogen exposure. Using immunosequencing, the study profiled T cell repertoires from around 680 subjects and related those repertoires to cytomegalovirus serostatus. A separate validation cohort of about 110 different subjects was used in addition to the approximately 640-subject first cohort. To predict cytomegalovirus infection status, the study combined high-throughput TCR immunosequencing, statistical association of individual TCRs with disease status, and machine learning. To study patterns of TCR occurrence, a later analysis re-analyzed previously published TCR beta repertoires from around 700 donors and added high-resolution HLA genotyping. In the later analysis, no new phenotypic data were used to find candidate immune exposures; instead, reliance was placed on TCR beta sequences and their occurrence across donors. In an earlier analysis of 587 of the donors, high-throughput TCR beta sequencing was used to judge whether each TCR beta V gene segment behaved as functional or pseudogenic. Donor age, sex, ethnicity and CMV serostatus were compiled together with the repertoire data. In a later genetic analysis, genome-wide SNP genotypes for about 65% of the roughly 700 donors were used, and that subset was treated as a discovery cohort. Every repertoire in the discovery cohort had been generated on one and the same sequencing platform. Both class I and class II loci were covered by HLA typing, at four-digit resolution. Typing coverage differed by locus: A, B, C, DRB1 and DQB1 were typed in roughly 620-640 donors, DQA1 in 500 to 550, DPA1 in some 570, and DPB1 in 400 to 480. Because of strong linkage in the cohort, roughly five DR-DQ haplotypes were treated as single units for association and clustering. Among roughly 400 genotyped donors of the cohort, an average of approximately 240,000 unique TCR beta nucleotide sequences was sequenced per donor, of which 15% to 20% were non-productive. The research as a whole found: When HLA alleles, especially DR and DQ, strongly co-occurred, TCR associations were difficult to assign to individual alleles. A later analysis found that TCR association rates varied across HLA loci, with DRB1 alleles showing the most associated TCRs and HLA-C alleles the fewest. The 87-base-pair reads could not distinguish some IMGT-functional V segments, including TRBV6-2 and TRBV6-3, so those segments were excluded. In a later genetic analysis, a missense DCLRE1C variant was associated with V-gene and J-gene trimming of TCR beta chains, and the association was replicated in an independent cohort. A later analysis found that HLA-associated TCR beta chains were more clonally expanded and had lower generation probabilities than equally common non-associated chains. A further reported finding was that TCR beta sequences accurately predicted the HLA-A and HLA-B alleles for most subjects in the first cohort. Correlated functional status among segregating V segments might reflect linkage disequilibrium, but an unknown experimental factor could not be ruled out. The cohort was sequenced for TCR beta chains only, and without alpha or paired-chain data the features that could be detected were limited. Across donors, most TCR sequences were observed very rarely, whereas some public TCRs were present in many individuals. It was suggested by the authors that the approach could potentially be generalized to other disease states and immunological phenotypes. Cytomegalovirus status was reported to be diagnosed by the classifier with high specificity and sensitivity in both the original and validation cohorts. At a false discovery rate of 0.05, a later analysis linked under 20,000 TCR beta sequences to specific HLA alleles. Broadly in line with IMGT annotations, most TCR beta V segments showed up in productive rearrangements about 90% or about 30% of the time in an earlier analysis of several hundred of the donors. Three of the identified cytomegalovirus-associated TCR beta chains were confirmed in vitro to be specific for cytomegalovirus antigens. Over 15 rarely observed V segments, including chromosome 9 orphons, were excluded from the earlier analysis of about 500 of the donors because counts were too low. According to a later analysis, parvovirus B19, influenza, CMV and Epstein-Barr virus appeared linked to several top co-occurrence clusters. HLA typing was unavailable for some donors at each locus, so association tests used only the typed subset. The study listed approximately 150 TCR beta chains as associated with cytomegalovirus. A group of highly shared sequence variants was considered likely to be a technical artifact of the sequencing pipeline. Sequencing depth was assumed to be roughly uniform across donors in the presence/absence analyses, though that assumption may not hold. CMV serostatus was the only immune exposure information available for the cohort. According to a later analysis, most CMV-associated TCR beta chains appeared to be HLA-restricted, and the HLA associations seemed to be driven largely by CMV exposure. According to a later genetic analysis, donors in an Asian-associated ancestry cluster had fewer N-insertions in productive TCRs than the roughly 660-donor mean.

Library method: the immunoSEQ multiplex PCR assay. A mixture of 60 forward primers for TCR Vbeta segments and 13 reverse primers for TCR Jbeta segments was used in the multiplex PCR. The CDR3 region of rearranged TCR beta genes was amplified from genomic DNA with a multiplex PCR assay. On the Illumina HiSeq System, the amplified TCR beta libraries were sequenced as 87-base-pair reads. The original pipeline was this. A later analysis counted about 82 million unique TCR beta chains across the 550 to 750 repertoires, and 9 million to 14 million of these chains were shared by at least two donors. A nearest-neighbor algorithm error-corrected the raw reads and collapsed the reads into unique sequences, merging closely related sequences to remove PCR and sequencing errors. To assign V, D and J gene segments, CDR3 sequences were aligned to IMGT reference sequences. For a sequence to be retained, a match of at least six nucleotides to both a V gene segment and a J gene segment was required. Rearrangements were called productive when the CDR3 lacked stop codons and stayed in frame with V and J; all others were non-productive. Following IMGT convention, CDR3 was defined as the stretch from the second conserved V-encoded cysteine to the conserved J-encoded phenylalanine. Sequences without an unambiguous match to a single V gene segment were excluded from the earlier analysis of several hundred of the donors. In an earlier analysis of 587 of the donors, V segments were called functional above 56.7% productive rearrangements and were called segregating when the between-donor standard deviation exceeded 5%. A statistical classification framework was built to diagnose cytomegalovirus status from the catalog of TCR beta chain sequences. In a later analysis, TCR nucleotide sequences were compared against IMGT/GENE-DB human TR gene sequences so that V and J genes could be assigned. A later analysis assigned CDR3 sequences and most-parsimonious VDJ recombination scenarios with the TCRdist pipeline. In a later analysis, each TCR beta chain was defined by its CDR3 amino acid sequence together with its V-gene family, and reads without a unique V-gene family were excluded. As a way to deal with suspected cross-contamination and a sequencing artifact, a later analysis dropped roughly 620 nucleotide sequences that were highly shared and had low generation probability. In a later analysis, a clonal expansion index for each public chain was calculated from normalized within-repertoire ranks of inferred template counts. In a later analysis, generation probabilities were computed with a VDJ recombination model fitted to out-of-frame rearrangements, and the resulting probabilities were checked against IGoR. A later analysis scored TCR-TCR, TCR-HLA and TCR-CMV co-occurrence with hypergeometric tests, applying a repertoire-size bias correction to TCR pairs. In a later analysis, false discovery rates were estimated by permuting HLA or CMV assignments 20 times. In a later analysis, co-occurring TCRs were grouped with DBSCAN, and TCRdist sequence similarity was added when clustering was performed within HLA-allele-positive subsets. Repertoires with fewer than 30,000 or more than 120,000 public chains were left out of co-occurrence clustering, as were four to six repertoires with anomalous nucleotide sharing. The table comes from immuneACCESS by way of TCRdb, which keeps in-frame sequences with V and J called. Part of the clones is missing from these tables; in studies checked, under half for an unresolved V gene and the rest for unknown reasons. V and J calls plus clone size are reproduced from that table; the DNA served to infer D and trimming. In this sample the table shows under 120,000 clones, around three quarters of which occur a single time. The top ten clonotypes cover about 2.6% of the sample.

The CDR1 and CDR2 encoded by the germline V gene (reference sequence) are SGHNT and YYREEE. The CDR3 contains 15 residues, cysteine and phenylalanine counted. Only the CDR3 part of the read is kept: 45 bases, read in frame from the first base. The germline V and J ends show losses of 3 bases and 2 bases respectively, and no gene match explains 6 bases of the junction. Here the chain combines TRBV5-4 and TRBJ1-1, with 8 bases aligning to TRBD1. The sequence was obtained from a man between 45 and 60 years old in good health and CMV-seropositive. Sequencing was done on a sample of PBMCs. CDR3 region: CASSSGQGGNTEAFF. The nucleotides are TGTGCCAGCAGCTCCGGACAGGGCGGAAACACTGAAGCTTTCTTT.